These 28 T cell receptor beta chains were all obtained from the same sample, sequenced in a study of T cell repertoires in cytomegalovirus infection. TCRdb passed the reads through MiXCR, listing each CDR3 protein once. This table has about 530,000 distinct CDR3 sequences, roughly 29% appearing once. The sample comprised PBMCs. Receptors were obtained from a human donor in good health (CMV status not recorded). Some clones in this sample may be carry-over from other donors' samples.

This clonotype was detected only a few times. V is TRBV29-1 and J is TRBJ1-5; D call uncertain. The CDR3 length is 12 residues. Trimming removed 4 bases at V and 15 bases at J, with 19 bases between. CDR1 and CDR2 from the germline V gene are SQVTM and ANQGSEA. CDR3: CSVVTPDSIRHF. DNA of the CDR3: TGCAGCGTTGTAACCCCGGACTCAATCCGGCATTTT.

This clonotype was counted only a few times. The chain links TRBV24-1 to TRBJ1-5; tentative D call: TRBD1 (6 bases). The CDR3 extends over 13 amino acids. CDR1 KGHDR and CDR2 SFDVKD come from the germline V gene. Between the trimmed V and J ends, which lost 9 bases and 4 bases, there was a span of 12 bases. In DNA form, the CDR3 reads TGTGCCACCTCAAGACAGGCGAATCAGCCCCAGCATTTT. Its translation: CATSRQANQPQHF.

This clonotype was found a few times. Here the CDR3 reads CAIKLGQSSGNTIYF. The CDR3 DNA is TGTGCCATCAAGCTCGGACAAAGCTCTGGAAACACCATATATTTT. This chain links TRBV10-3 with TRBJ1-3; the D gene is possibly TRBD1 (5 bases). This CDR3 is 15 amino acids long. V lost 7 bases, J lost 0 bases, and 13 bases lay in between. Germline CDR1 and CDR2: ENHRY and SYGVKD.

This clonotype has more than one count but fewer than ten. The chain couples TRBV29-1 to TRBJ2-1; 7 nucleotides match TRBD2. Trimming cost V 8 bases and J 10 bases; bases outside gene matches: 5. The germline V gene has CDR1 SQVTM and CDR2 ANQGSEA. The CDR3 is 10 residues long. The DNA of the CDR3 is TGCAGCACCTTGGGACTAGAGCAGTTCTTC. Protein product: CSTLGLEQFF.

The CDR3 is CASTLRPTDTQYF. DNA of the CDR3: TGTGCCAGCACATTAAGACCCACAGATACGCAGTATTTT. This rearrangement joins TRBV28 to TRBJ2-3; D unresolved. Germline assignment: CDR1 MDHEN and CDR2 SYDVKM. V was cut by 7 bases and J by 2 bases, with 10 bases left in between. This CDR3 has 13 residues.

The rearrangement links TRBV7-8 to TRBJ2-7; 7 bases align to TRBD2. The germline gives CDR1 SGHVS, CDR2 FQNEAQ. The CDR3 is 16 amino acids. The junction had 11 bases not matched to a gene; V was cut back by 4 bases and J by 2 bases. This chain's CDR3 is CASSWGPASGTYEQYV. The CDR3 DNA reads TGTGCCAGCAGCTGGGGTCCGGCTAGCGGCACCTACGAGCAGTACGTC.

This chain uses TRBV28 with TRBJ1-5; 9 positions match TRBD1. This CDR3 has 17 amino acids. Germline V gene sequence: CDR1 MDHEN, CDR2 SYDVKM. V was pared by 3 bases and J by 1 base, with 7 bases of the junction left unmatched. The CDR3 DNA follows: TGTGCCAGCAGTTTGTGGACAGGGGAATGGAGCAATCAGCCCCAGCATTTT. Residues: CASSLWTGEWSNQPQHF.

V usage is TRBV6-2 or TRBV6-3 and J usage is TRBJ1-5, with D hard to call. This CDR3 spans 14 amino acids. V shed 0 bases and J shed 3 bases, with 6 bases lying between them. Germline-derived CDR1 and CDR2 are MNHEY and SVGEGT. CDR3 region: CASSYSALNQPQHF. CDR3 bases: TGTGCCAGCAGTTACTCGGCTCTCAATCAGCCCCAGCATTTT.

This chain uses TRBV7-2 with TRBJ1-2; 11 bases match TRBD1. The CDR3 sequence is 14 residues long. V trimming: 4 bases; J trimming: 4 bases; junction bases outside the gene matches: 2. Germline assignment: CDR1 SGHTA and CDR2 FQGNSA. The CDR3 loop is CASSWDRGFYGYTF. The CDR3, as DNA: TGTGCCAGCAGCTGGGACAGGGGGTTCTATGGCTACACCTTC.

This clonotype has a count of ten or more. This sequence joins TRBV7-8 and TRBJ1-2; 7 nucleotides align to TRBD1. The CDR3 covers 15 residues. Looked up from germline, CDR1 is SGHVS and CDR2 is FQNEAQ. Trimming at V came to 1 base and at J to 8 bases, leaving 10 bases not matched to a gene. Here the CDR3 DNA reads TGTGCCAGCAGCTTAGAGTGGCAGGGGGAGGTCGGCTACACCTTC. It codes for CASSLEWQGEVGYTF.

This clonotype was seen a handful of times. This chain uses TRBV20-1 with TRBJ1-6, with TRBD1 as a possible D gene (6 bases). This CDR3 is 14 amino acids long. V lost 3 bases and J lost 10, with 16 bases in between. CDR1 and CDR2 from the germline V gene are DFQATT and SNEGSKA (reference sequence). CDR3 amino acids: CSASYGQPGSPLHF. In DNA form, the CDR3 reads TGCAGTGCTAGCTATGGACAGCCGGGGTCACCCCTCCACTTT.

The sample holds a few counts of this clonotype. The chain employs TRBV24-1 and TRBJ1-3, with 9 bases fitting TRBD1. V lost 4 bases and J lost 4; bases outside the gene matches: 7. Per germline, CDR1 KGHDR and CDR2 SFDVKD. The CDR3 loop spans 16 amino acids. This CDR3 reads CATSDRGQGQGNTIYF. CDR3 in DNA: TGTGCCACCAGTGACCGCGGACAGGGGCAAGGAAACACCATATATTTT.

This clonotype was picked up a small number of times. The chain has TRBV27 and TRBJ2-1, with 7 nucleotides matching TRBD2. The J segment lost 12 bases and the V segment lost 2 bases, leaving 4 bases of the junction unmatched. In germline, CDR1 is MNHEY, CDR2 SMNVEV (reference sequence). This CDR3 spans 12 amino acids. CDR3 sequence reads: CASSLPPGGQFF. In nucleotides, the CDR3 is TGTGCCAGCAGTTTACCCCCGGGGGGGCAGTTCTTC.

This clonotype was counted only a few times. The chain couples TRBV7-9 to TRBJ2-7, with D possibly matching TRBD1 (6 bases). CDR1 and CDR2 from the germline V gene are SEHNR and FQNEAQ (reference sequence). This CDR3 is 15 amino acids long. Trimming stripped 2 bases from V and 5 bases from J, with 16 bases between. In DNA form, the CDR3 reads TGTGCCAGCAGCTTACAGGGGCGGTCCGTCCACGAGCAGTACTTC. Translation gives CASSLQGRSVHEQYF.

The table lists this clonotype with many counts. The chain links TRBV7-8 to TRBJ2-2; the D is unclear. Between the trimmed V and J ends, which lost 5 bases and 1 base, there was a span of 5 bases. Germline V gene lookup returns CDR1 SGHVS and CDR2 FQNEAQ. The CDR3 has 13 residues. The CDR3 sequence is CASSGLNTGELFF. DNA for the CDR3: TGTGCCAGCAGCGGATTGAACACCGGGGAGCTGTTTTTT.

Ten or more counts support this clonotype. The CDR3 DNA reads TGTGCCAGCAGGCCGGACAAGTCAGCAACGTACACAGATACGCAGTATTTT. Protein: CASRPDKSATYTDTQYF. V gene TRBV7-2 combines with J gene TRBJ2-3, with a tentative D call TRBD1 (5 bases). The CDR3 totals 17 residues. Per the germline V gene, CDR1 is SGHTA and CDR2 is FQGNSA. With 6 bases removed from V and 2 bases from J, the gap between germline ends came to 21 bases.

This clonotype has only a few counts. The genes are TRBV9 and TRBJ1-5; 7 nucleotides match TRBD1. After removal of 0 bases from V and 4 bases from J, the junction contained 4 bases not matched to a gene. CDR3 length: 15 amino acids. Per the germline V gene, CDR1 is SGDLS and CDR2 is YYNGEE. This CDR3 reads CASSVAGTENQPQHF. For the CDR3, the DNA is TGTGCCAGCAGCGTAGCCGGGACAGAAAATCAGCCCCAGCATTTT. Together with reference TRBV9 and TRBJ1-5, the CDR3 gives the full variable domain: DSGVTQTPKHLITATGQRVTLRCSPRSGDLSVYWYQQSLDQGLQFLIQYYNGEERAKGNILERFSAQQFPDLHSELNLSSLELGDSALYFCASSVAGTENQPQHFGDGTRLSIL.

This clonotype has more than one count but fewer than ten. The CDR3 sequence is CASSLQQGDPNSNQPQHF. The CDR3, as DNA: TGTGCCAGCAGCCTACAACAGGGGGACCCTAATAGCAATCAGCCCCAGCATTTT. The J gene is TRBJ1-5, the V gene TRBV7-8; 8 bases are shared with TRBD1. J gave up 0 bases and V 5 bases, and 12 bases lay outside the gene matches. CDR3 length: 18 residues. The germline CDR1 and CDR2 sequences are SGHVS and FQNEAQ.

V usage is TRBV15 and J usage is TRBJ1-2; D is possibly TRBD1 (5 bases). Germline V CDR1 and CDR2: LNHNV, YYDKDF (reference sequence). This CDR3 contains 16 residues. V was trimmed by 5 bases and J by 0 bases, leaving 16 bases between them. The CDR3 loop is CATSGMGQRANYGYTF. CDR3 nucleotide sequence: TGTGCCACCAGCGGGATGGGGCAGCGAGCTAACTATGGCTACACCTTC. The full variable domain, its missing parts supplied by reference TRBV15 and TRBJ1-2, is DAMVIQNPRYQVTQFGKPVTLSCSQTLNHNVMYWYQQKSSQAPKLLFHYYDKDFNNEADTPDNFQSRRPNTSFCFLDIRSPGLGDTAMYLCATSGMGQRANYGYTFGSGTRLTVV.

This clonotype was observed at least ten times. The rearrangement joins TRBV7-2 to TRBJ1-4; no firm D call. The CDR3 is 15 amino acids. The ends were cut back, 5 bases at V and 0 bases at J, with 10 bases in the middle. Germline lookup yields CDR1 SGHTA and CDR2 FQGNSA. The CDR3 DNA is TGTGCCAGCAGCCCCCCAGGAGCAACTAATGAAAAACTGTTTTTT. It specifies CASSPPGATNEKLFF.

Written as DNA, the CDR3 is TGTGCCAGCTCACCACTTTCCAGGGGGGATACTGAAGCTTTCTTT. Its translation: CASSPLSRGDTEAFF. This chain joins TRBV18 and TRBJ1-1, with 7 bases matching TRBD1. CDR3 size: 15 residues. V was clipped by 1 base and J by 5 bases; unmatched bases: 7. Germline V gene data show CDR1 as KGHSH and CDR2 as LQKENI.

The rearrangement joins TRBV7-9 to TRBJ2-7, with a weak D call TRBD2 (5 bases). The CDR3 covers 14 residues. In germline, CDR1 is SEHNR, CDR2 FQNEAQ (reference sequence). V dropped 2 bases and J dropped 3 bases, with 11 bases sitting between them. CDR3 protein: CASSLSYGDYEQYF. The CDR3 coding sequence is TGTGCCAGCAGCTTAAGTTACGGGGACTACGAGCAGTACTTC.

This clonotype was recorded a few times. V gene TRBV24-1 combines with J gene TRBJ2-5; 9 bases match TRBD1. The CDR3 loop spans 16 amino acids. Trimming took 4 bases from V and 7 from J; bases not matched to a gene: 12. CDR1 is KGHDR and CDR2 is SFDVKD in the germline V gene. The CDR3 DNA reads TGTGCCACCAGTGACCCAACCGGGACAGGGAGGGCGACCCAGTACTTC. This gives the protein CATSDPTGTGRATQYF.

The gene calls are TRBV19 and TRBJ2-6; no reliable D call. V was clipped by 4 bases and J by 0 bases, with 7 bases between them. Per the germline V gene, CDR1 is LNHDA and CDR2 is SQIVND (reference sequence). This CDR3 is 15 amino acids long. The CDR3 is CASSNQASGANVLTF. The CDR3, as DNA: TGTGCCAGTAGTAATCAGGCCTCTGGGGCCAACGTCCTGACTTTC.

This clonotype turned up a few times. The chain combines TRBV7-3 with TRBJ2-5, with 7 positions matching TRBD1. The CDR3 loop spans 16 amino acids. Germline trimming cut 3 bases from V and 0 bases from J; bases unmatched to any gene: 7. Germline values: CDR1 SGHTA, CDR2 FQGTGA. The chain's CDR3 is CASSLTGQTYQETQYF. The DNA for the CDR3 is TGTGCCAGCAGCTTGACAGGGCAGACCTACCAAGAGACCCAGTACTTC. Supplemented by reference TRBV7-3 and TRBJ2-5, the full variable domain reads GAGVSQTPSNKVTEKGKYVELRCDPISGHTALYWYRQSLGQGPEFLIYFQGTGAADDSGLPNDRFFAVRPEGSVSTLKIQRTERGDSAVYLCASSLTGQTYQETQYFGPGTRLLVL.

This clonotype was detected only a few times. This chain connects TRBV20-1 to TRBJ1-4; D gene ambiguous. Germline V gene lookup returns CDR1 DFQATT and CDR2 SNEGSKA (reference sequence). Trimming took off 7 bases at V and 6 bases at J, with 12 bases between the two ends. The CDR3 covers 12 residues. The CDR3 loop reads CSVLGRYEKLFF. CDR3 in DNA: TGCAGTGTACTGGGCCGTTATGAAAAACTGTTTTTT.

The chain combines TRBV7-9 with TRBJ2-5, with D uncertain. CDR3 length: 14 residues. V lost 3 bases and J 5 bases, leaving 13 bases between the germline ends. In germline, CDR1 is SEHNR, CDR2 FQNEAQ (reference sequence). The CDR3 DNA follows: TGTGCCAGCAGCTTTCGACCTACCCCGGAGACCCAGTACTTC. As protein: CASSFRPTPETQYF.

In its sample, this clonotype was seen many times. The chain joins TRBV7-2 to TRBJ2-5; 12 nucleotides match TRBD2. Trimming cost V 4 bases and J 3 bases; bases outside gene matches: 3. CDR1 is SGHTA, CDR2 FQGNSA, per germline. The CDR3 covers 15 residues. CDR3 nucleotides: TGTGCCAGCAGCTCCCGGACTAGCGGGAAAGAGACCCAGTACTTC. As protein: CASSSRTSGKETQYF. Full variable domain (remainder filled in from reference TRBV7-2 and TRBJ2-5): GAGVSQSPSNKVTEKGKDVELRCDPISGHTALYWYRQSLGQGLEFLIYFQGNSAPDKSGLPSDRFSAERTGGSVSTLTIQRTQQEDSAVYLCASSSRTSGKETQYFGPGTRLLVL.